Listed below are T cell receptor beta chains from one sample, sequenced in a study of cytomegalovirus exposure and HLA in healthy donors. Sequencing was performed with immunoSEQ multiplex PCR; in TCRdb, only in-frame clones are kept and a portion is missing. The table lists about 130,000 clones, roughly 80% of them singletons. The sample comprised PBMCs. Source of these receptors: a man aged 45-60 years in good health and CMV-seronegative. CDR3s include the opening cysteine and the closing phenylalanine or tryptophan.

CASSQGYRDGYEQYF,TRBV18,TRBJ2-7
CASRRTGAVQPQHF,TRBV6-1,TRBJ1-5
CASSIEGLAGGFEQFF,TRBV19,TRBJ2-1
CASSRRTGSWEKLFF,TRBV11-2,TRBJ1-4
CATQQVGYNEQFF,TRBV19,TRBJ2-1
CASSENREETQYF,TRBV2,TRBJ2-5
CASLGQNYGYTF,TRBV28,TRBJ1-2
CASSLTGYSYEQYF,TRBV5-1,TRBJ2-7
CASSSQTGVATEAFF,TRBV5-1,TRBJ1-1
CASSTSGSSYNEQFF,TRBV28,TRBJ2-1
CASSQTGTGTYEQYF,TRBV18,TRBJ2-7
CASSLDWTGAGNTIYF,TRBV7-8,TRBJ1-3
CASSPRGWQETQYF,TRBV18,TRBJ2-5
CASSLVYEGTEAFF,TRBV7-2,TRBJ1-1
CASRADRLKETQYF,TRBV5-1,TRBJ2-5
CASRRDSLSDTQYF,TRBV10-2,TRBJ2-3
CASSPGQGGGYTF,TRBV28,TRBJ1-2
CASSATKTSGISNEQFF,TRBV5-1,TRBJ2-1
CATRSSGTTYEQYF,TRBV15,TRBJ2-7
CASRRVTGTQYF,TRBV5-8,TRBJ2-5
CASSYSGRTDTQYF,TRBV6-5,TRBJ2-3
CASSVSGGDTEAFF,TRBV9,TRBJ1-1
CASQRQGAAGTDTQYF,TRBV19,TRBJ2-3
CASSFSSSGANVLTF,TRBV5-4,TRBJ2-6
CASSQGTGPYEQYF,TRBV7-9,TRBJ2-7
CASSSPMTGGGRAFF,TRBV6-5,TRBJ1-1
CASSVAGDGYTF,TRBV9,TRBJ1-2
CASSLVRGDTQYF,TRBV5-1,TRBJ2-3
CASSLAYLAGGGSKNEQFF,TRBV7-2,TRBJ2-1
CASSDDRGTTYEQYF,TRBV25-1,TRBJ2-7
CASSYLGLAGRTQYF,TRBV6-6,TRBJ2-5
CASSPEGPRATEAFF,TRBV5-1,TRBJ1-1
CASSEGLAGSYEQYF,TRBV10-1,TRBJ2-7
CASSLYRDMSNQPQHF,TRBV28,TRBJ1-5
CASSLGQGDKTQYF,TRBV11-1,TRBJ2-5
CAWGRDRGTGNTIYF,TRBV30,TRBJ1-3
CASSLQSGVVGETQYF,TRBV5-4,TRBJ2-5
CASSYNPAGGQETQYF,TRBV6-5,TRBJ2-5
CASSVVGGRANTGELFF,TRBV9,TRBJ2-2
CSVEAGTPDSEAFF,TRBV29-1,TRBJ1-1
CASSANRVTGELFF,TRBV7-2,TRBJ2-2
CASNLAGTDTQYF,TRBV2,TRBJ2-3
CAWSVGILNTEAFF,TRBV30,TRBJ1-1
CASSLAAAGRMHLEQYF,TRBV5-8,TRBJ2-7
CASSLAGGRYEQYF,TRBV28,TRBJ2-7
CASSQEPGLAGTGELFF,TRBV4-1,TRBJ2-2
CASSYTGGSEKLFF,TRBV28,TRBJ1-4
CASSSSRTGGLKTQYF,TRBV11-2,TRBJ2-5
CASSLDSTQPQHF,TRBV6-5,TRBJ1-5